This T cell receptor (beta chain) was recorded in a study of tumor-infiltrating lymphocytes in localized non-small cell lung cancer. Turning to the study itself: Each patient gave resected tumor and non-adjacent uninvolved lung tissue.

The V gene's germline CDR1 is SGHRS and CDR2 YFSETQ. V was pared by 3 bases and J by 0 bases, with 9 bases between. This CDR3 comprises 14 residues. Sequencing used immunoSEQ multiplex PCR; TCRdb keeps in-frame clones, though not all of them. The table includes about 23,000 clones, just under 75% detected once. In the case of this clone: The target antigen is unknown.

Study-wide findings and caveats: Not all patients were TCR sequenced, owing to tissue quantity. Different pieces of the same tissue went to different assays, confounding technical variation with intratumor heterogeneity. IM1 and IM2 tumors showed no difference in T-cell fraction.

This sequence was found in a human donor with non-small cell lung cancer. This chain joins TRBV5-1 and TRBJ1-1; TRBD1 might be the D (6 bases). Sequencing was performed on lung tumor tissue. The CDR3 DNA reads as TGCGCCAGCAGCTCAGGGACATTGAACACTGAAGCTTTCTTT. As protein: CASSSGTLNTEAFF.